The 28 T cell receptor beta chains given below trace back to one sample, sequenced in a study of OX40 agonist ivuxolimab in advanced cancers. Libraries were prepared by immunoSEQ multiplex PCR; TCRdb keeps only in-frame clonotypes and omits some of them. This table has approximately 46,000 clones, around 90% appearing once. The specimen comprised CD4+ or CD8+ T cells sorted from blood, sampled in a trial of the OX40 agonist ivuxolimab. The receptors were sampled from an adult with an advanced solid tumor such as melanoma, head and neck, liver or kidney cancer.

This clone was counted once. V and J are TRBV28 and TRBJ2-1; no firm D call. CDR3 length: 13 residues. The germline V and J ends were trimmed by 3 bases and 11 bases, with 14 bases remaining between them. Germline CDR1 and CDR2: MDHEN and SYDVKM. This CDR3 is CASSFQSRDKQFF. DNA of the CDR3: TGTGCCAGCAGTTTTCAAAGCAGAGACAAGCAGTTCTTC. Full variable domain (rest looked up from reference TRBV28 and TRBJ2-1): DVKVTQSSRYLVKRTGEKVFLECVQDMDHENMFWYRQDPGLGLRLIYFSYDVKMKEKGDIPEGYSVSREKKERFSLILESASTNQTSMYLCASSFQSRDKQFFGPGTRLTVL.

The chain has TRBV10-3 and TRBJ1-1; D might be TRBD1 (5 bases). The length of the CDR3 is 15 residues. CDR1 is ENHRY and CDR2 is SYGVKD in the germline V gene. V gave up 4 bases and J gave up 2 bases, with 14 bases separating them. The DNA of the CDR3 is TGTGCCATCAGTGCCTCCATAGACAGTAACACTGAAGCTTTCTTT. It translates to CAISASIDSNTEAFF.

The V call is TRBV5-6, the J call TRBJ2-7, with 7 bases that match TRBD1. V shed 4 bases, J shed 3 bases, and the junction held 4 bases outside the gene matches. This CDR3 contains 13 residues. Germline CDR1 and CDR2: SGHDT and YYEEEE. DNA of the CDR3: TGTGCCAGCAGCCTGGGACAGATCTACGAGCAGTACTTC. Encoded protein: CASSLGQIYEQYF.

The chain recombines TRBV6-5 with TRBJ1-1; unclear D gene. The V end was cut by 0 bases, the J end by 8 bases, with 13 bases between. CDR3 length equals 14 residues. Germline CDR1 MNHEY, CDR2 SVGAGI. The CDR3: CASSYSQDQIEAFF. CDR3 bases: TGTGCCAGCAGTTACTCCCAAGACCAGATCGAAGCTTTCTTT.

This chain joins TRBV4-3 and TRBJ1-3, with TRBD1 identical over 8 bases. The CDR3 totals 13 residues. CDR1 is LGHNA, CDR2 YSLEER, per germline. V gave up 4 bases and J gave up 6 bases; unmatched junction bases: 2. The CDR3 spells CASSPDRANTIYF. CDR3 sequence (DNA): TGCGCCAGCAGCCCGGACAGGGCAAACACCATATATTTT.

This clone was detected once. The chain joins TRBV19 to TRBJ1-2, with unresolved D. Trimming cost V 6 bases and J 4 bases, with 3 bases left between them. The CDR3 spans 10 residues. Germline lookup yields CDR1 LNHDA and CDR2 SQIVND (reference sequence). In DNA form, the CDR3 reads TGTGCCAGTAGGGGCTATGGCTACACCTTC. Translated, it gives CASRGYGYTF.

The chain combines TRBV4-3 with TRBJ2-1; D unclear. V lost 1 base and J 7 bases, leaving 14 bases between the germline ends. The CDR3 covers 15 residues. Germline loops: CDR1 LGHNA, CDR2 YSLEER. The CDR3 bases are TGCGCCAGCAGCCAAGGGTTACCGTGGGCTAATGAGCAGTTCTTC. It codes for CASSQGLPWANEQFF.

The rearrangement uses TRBV11-1 and TRBJ1-1; D remains ambiguous. Trimming stripped 0 bases from V and 4 bases from J, with 6 bases between. This CDR3 spans 13 amino acids. Germline loops: CDR1 SGHAT, CDR2 FQDESV (reference sequence). CDR3 loop: CASSLAPGTEAFF. In DNA, the CDR3 is TGTGCCAGCAGCTTAGCCCCGGGCACTGAAGCTTTCTTT.

This chain links TRBV27 with TRBJ2-3; the D call may be TRBD1 or TRBD2 (5 bases each). There are 12 residues in the CDR3. Germline V gives CDR1 MNHEY, CDR2 SMNVEV (reference sequence). V gave up 6 bases and J gave up 4 bases, with 8 bases separating them. CDR3 coding DNA: TGTGCCAGCAGACTGGGGGCAGATACGCAGTATTTT. Protein product: CASRLGADTQYF.

The V call is TRBV29-1, the J call TRBJ1-1, with 7 bases lining up with TRBD1. V shed 1 base, J shed 3 bases, and the junction held 5 bases outside the gene matches. The germline gives CDR1 SQVTM, CDR2 ANQGSEA. This CDR3 has 14 amino acids. The CDR3 region has the DNA TGCAGCGTTGAAGGGTCAGGGGGGGACACTGAAGCTTTCTTT. The encoded protein is CSVEGSGGDTEAFF.

The V and J genes are TRBV11-2 and TRBJ2-1, with TRBD2 as a possible D gene (7 bases). The germline V gene has CDR1 SGHAT and CDR2 FQNNGV. V was clipped by 4 bases and J by 4 bases, with 20 bases between them. This CDR3 is 17 amino acids long. The DNA for the CDR3 is TGTGCCAGCAGCTCCCCCATAGGGAGGGGGGGGTACAATGAGCAGTTCTTC. This translates into CASSSPIGRGGYNEQFF. Filled out from reference TRBV11-2 and TRBJ2-1, the complete variable domain reads EAGVAQSPRYKIIEKRQSVAFWCNPISGHATLYWYQQILGQGPKLLIQFQNNGVVDDSQLPKDRFSAERLKGVDSTLKIQPAKLEDSAVYLCASSSPIGRGGYNEQFFGPGTRLTVL.

The chain links TRBV30 to TRBJ1-1, with D possibly TRBD1 on 6 matching bases. The V end lost 2 bases, the J end lost 0 bases, and 13 bases lay between the germline ends. Germline CDR1 is GTSNPN and CDR2 is SVGIG (reference sequence). The CDR3 spans 15 residues. The CDR3 region is CAWSKGDKMNTEAFF. In DNA form, the CDR3 reads TGTGCCTGGAGTAAGGGGGACAAGATGAACACTGAAGCTTTCTTT.

The chain is built from TRBV27 and TRBJ1-1; 9 positions match TRBD1. With 0 bases clipped from V and 1 base from J, the junction kept 0 bases outside the gene matches. Germline-derived CDR1 and CDR2 are MNHEY and SMNVEV (reference sequence). The CDR3 is 15 residues long. The CDR3 sequence: CASSLSDRGNTEAFF. The CDR3, as DNA: TGTGCCAGCAGTTTATCGGACAGGGGGAACACTGAAGCTTTCTTT.

Comment on this clone: Other DNA sequences in the sample encode the same CDR3. The rearrangement links TRBV4-1 to TRBJ2-3; D not certain. CDR1 and CDR2 from the germline V gene are MGHRA and YSYEKL. The CDR3 has 14 amino acids. V dropped 1 base and J dropped 1 base, with 6 bases sitting between them. The CDR3 DNA sequence: TGCGCCAGCAGCCAAGGGGCGGGCACAGATACGCAGTATTTT. Translation gives CASSQGAGTDTQYF.

CDR3 loop: CASSLAWTGNTGELFF. CDR3 DNA sequence: TGTGCCAGCAGCTTAGCCTGGACAGGAAACACCGGGGAGCTGTTTTTT. The rearrangement joins TRBV7-9 to TRBJ2-2; 7 bases fit TRBD1. This CDR3 has 16 amino acids. The ends lost 0 bases at V and 2 bases at J; junction bases unmatched: 3. From germline, CDR1 is SEHNR and CDR2 FQNEAQ (reference sequence).

V and J are TRBV11-2 and TRBJ1-6; 10 bases are a match to TRBD1. The CDR3 covers 16 residues. Germline V gene lookup returns CDR1 SGHAT and CDR2 FQNNGV. V lost 5 bases, J lost 7 bases, and 8 bases stayed unmatched. The CDR3 DNA reads as TGTGCCAGCAGCCGTACCCCGGGACAGGGGAATTCACCCCTCCACTTT. This sequence encodes CASSRTPGQGNSPLHF.

The chain has TRBV10-2 and TRBJ2-5; D tentatively fits TRBD1 or TRBD2 (5 bases each). The V gene lost 4 bases and the J gene lost 4 bases, with 10 bases spanning the gap. The length of the CDR3 is 13 residues. Germline CDR1 is WSHSY and CDR2 is SAAADI. For the CDR3, the DNA is TGCGCCAGCAGTGGGGACGGTGGAGAGACCCAGTACTTC. Encoded protein: CASSGDGGETQYF.

The sample holds one count of this clone. The chain recombines TRBV10-3 with TRBJ2-2; D is perhaps TRBD2 (5 bases). The V end lost 3 bases, the J end lost 6 bases, and 17 bases lay between the germline ends. The CDR3 runs to 16 residues. Germline CDR1 and CDR2: ENHRY and SYGVKD. The CDR3 nucleotides read TGTGCCATCAGTGATAACGGGGATAGGGTCCCCGGGGAGCTGTTTTTT. Amino acid sequence: CAISDNGDRVPGELFF.

The chain joins TRBV27 to TRBJ2-7, with D perhaps being TRBD1 or TRBD2 (5 bases each). Trimming removed 4 bases at V and 3 bases at J, with 10 bases between. Germline-derived CDR1 and CDR2 are MNHEY and SMNVEV (reference sequence). The CDR3 covers 13 residues. Written as DNA, the CDR3 is TGTGCCAGCAGTTCGGGACCGGGCTACGAGCAGTACTTC. It yields the protein CASSSGPGYEQYF.

The V gene is TRBV15, the J gene TRBJ2-5; maybe TRBD1 (6 bases). There are 13 residues in the CDR3. Germline V lookup: CDR1 LNHNV, CDR2 YYDKDF (reference sequence). Trimming took off 7 bases at V and 5 bases at J, with 14 bases between the two ends. CDR3 in amino acids: CATNPGVGETQYF. CDR3 DNA sequence: TGTGCCACCAACCCAGGGGTAGGGGAGACCCAGTACTTC.

The V call is TRBV11-2, the J call TRBJ2-7; D call uncertain. The CDR3 length is 11 residues. Germline V gives CDR1 SGHAT, CDR2 FQNNGV. Trimming shortened V by 1 base and J by 6 bases, and 4 bases separated the two germline ends. This CDR3 reads CASSLVAEQYV. Written as DNA, the CDR3 is TGTGCCAGCAGCTTAGTGGCCGAGCAGTACGTC.

This clone was seen a handful of times. J is TRBJ2-5 and V is TRBV11-2; D may correspond to TRBD1 or TRBD2 (5 bases each). Germline assignment: CDR1 SGHAT and CDR2 FQNNGV. Trimming stripped 4 bases from V and 4 bases from J, with 13 bases between. The CDR3 has 14 amino acids. The CDR3 region is CASSWPGRAETQYF. CDR3 nucleotide sequence: TGTGCCAGCAGCTGGCCGGGGCGGGCAGAGACCCAGTACTTC.

The chain has TRBV28 and TRBJ2-3; TRBD2 aligns across 7 bases. J gave up 3 bases and V 11 bases, and 14 bases lay outside the gene matches. This CDR3 region has 15 residues. CDR1 is MDHEN, CDR2 SYDVKM, per germline. The CDR3 here is CASERGESGTDTQYF. Here the CDR3 DNA reads TGTGCCTCCGAACGGGGGGAATCTGGAACAGATACGCAGTATTTT.

V and J are TRBV6-1 and TRBJ1-5; maybe TRBD1 (5 bases). The CDR3 loop spans 15 amino acids. Trimming took off 0 bases at V and 3 bases at J, with 9 bases between the two ends. Germline CDR1 MNHNS, CDR2 SASEGT. The CDR3: CASSEARRVNQPQHF. Written as DNA, the CDR3 is TGTGCCAGCAGTGAAGCACGCAGGGTCAATCAGCCCCAGCATTTT.

The chain employs TRBV18 and TRBJ2-1; 12 bases line up with TRBD2. V trimming: 4 bases; J trimming: 9 bases; junction bases outside the gene matches: 13. The CDR3 totals 17 residues. CDR1 is KGHSH, CDR2 LQKENI, per germline. CDR3 DNA: TGTGCCAGCTCACTAACGACTCTAGCGGGGGGGCCCGGTGAGCAGTTCTTC. It codes for CASSLTTLAGGPGEQFF.

The chain links TRBV19 to TRBJ2-5; 9 bases align to TRBD2. The V segment lost 3 bases and the J segment 5 bases; nucleotides outside the gene matches: 7. The CDR3 contains 15 residues. Germline V gene data show CDR1 as LNHDA and CDR2 as SQIVND (reference sequence). CDR3 in DNA: TGTGCCAGTAGTATGGGCGGGGGGGCCTTGGAGACCCAGTACTTC. Translated: CASSMGGGALETQYF.

The chain uses TRBV6-6 and TRBJ1-5; D uncertain. The CDR3 contains 15 residues. V was trimmed by 0 bases and J by 3 bases, leaving 9 bases between them. Germline V lookup: CDR1 MNHNY, CDR2 SVGAGI (reference sequence). The chain's CDR3 is CASSYSAGPNQPQHF. For the CDR3, the DNA is TGTGCCAGCAGTTACTCAGCCGGCCCCAATCAGCCCCAGCATTTT.

This clone was seen just once. The chain combines TRBV9 with TRBJ1-3; D is uncertain. This CDR3 spans 15 amino acids. V lost 1 base, J lost 3 bases, and 11 bases lay in between. Germline V gene lookup returns CDR1 SGDLS and CDR2 YYNGEE. Written as DNA, the CDR3 is TGTGCCAGCAGCGTAACGGGTTCCGTTGGAAACACCATATATTTT. Translated: CASSVTGSVGNTIYF.